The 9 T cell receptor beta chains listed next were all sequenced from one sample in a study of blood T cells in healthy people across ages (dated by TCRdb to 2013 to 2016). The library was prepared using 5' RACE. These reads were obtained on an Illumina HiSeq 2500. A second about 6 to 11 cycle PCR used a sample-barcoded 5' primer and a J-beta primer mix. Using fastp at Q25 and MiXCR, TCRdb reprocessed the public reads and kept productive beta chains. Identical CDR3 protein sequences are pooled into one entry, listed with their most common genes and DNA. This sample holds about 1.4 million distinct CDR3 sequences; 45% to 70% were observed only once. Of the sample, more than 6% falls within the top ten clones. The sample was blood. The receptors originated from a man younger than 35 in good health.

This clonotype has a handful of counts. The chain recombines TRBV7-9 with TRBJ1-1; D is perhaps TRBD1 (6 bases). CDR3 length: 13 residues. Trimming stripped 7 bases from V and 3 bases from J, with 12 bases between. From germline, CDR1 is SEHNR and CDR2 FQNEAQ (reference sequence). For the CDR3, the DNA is TGTGCCAGCACCCCGTCAGGGGACACTGAAGCTTTCTTT. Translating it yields CASTPSGDTEAFF.

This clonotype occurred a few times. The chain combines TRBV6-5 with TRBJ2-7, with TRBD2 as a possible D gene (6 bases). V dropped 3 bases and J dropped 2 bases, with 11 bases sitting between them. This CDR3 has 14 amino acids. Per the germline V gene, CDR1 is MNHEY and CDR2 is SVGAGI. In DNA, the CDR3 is TGTGCCAGCAGTTATGGGACTCAGACCTACGAGCAGTACTTC. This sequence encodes CASSYGTQTYEQYF.

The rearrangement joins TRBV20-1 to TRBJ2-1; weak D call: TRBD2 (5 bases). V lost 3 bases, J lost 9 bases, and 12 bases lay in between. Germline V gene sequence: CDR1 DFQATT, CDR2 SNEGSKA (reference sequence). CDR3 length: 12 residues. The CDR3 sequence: CSASEGLVEQFF. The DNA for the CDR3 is TGCAGTGCTAGTGAGGGCTTGGTTGAGCAGTTCTTC.

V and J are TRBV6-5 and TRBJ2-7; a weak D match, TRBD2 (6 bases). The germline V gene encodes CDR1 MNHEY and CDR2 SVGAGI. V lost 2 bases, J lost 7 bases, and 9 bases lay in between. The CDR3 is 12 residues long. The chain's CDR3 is CASSYGGREQYF. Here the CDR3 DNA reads TGTGCCAGCAGTTACGGGGGGAGGGAGCAGTACTTC.

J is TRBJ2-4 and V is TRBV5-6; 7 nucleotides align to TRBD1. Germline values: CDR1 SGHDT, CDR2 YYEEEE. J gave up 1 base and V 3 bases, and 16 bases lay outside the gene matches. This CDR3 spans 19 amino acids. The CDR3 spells CASSWHRTEGARAKNIQYF. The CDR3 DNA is TGTGCCAGCAGCTGGCATAGGACAGAGGGGGCTAGGGCCAAAAACATTCAGTACTTC.

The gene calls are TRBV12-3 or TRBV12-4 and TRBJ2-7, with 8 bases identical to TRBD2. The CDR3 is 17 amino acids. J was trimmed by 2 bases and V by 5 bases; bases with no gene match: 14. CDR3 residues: CASSLSNREGPTYEQYF. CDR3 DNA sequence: TGTGCCAGCAGTCTCTCAAACCGGGAGGGCCCAACCTACGAGCAGTACTTC.

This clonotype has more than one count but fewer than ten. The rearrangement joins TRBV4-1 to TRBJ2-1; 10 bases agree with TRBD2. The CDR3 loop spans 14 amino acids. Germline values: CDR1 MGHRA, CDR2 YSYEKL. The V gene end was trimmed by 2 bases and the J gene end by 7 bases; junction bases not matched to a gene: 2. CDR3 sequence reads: CASSQLTSGNEQFF. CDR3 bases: TGCGCCAGCAGCCAACTGACTAGCGGGAATGAGCAGTTCTTC.

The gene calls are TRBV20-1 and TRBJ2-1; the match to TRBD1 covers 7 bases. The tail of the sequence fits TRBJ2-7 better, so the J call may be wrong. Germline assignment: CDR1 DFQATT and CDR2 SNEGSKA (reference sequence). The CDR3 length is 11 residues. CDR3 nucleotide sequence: TGCAGTGCCGGCACAGGGGTCGAGCAGTACTTC. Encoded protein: CSAGTGVEQYF.

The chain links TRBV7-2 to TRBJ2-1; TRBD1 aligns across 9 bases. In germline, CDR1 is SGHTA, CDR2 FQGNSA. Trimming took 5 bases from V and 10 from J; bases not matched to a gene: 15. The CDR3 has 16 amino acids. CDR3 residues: CASSLRLGQGSEEQFF. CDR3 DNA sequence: TGTGCCAGCAGCCTACGACTCGGACAGGGGTCCGAGGAGCAGTTCTTC.